Presented here are 7 T cell receptor beta chains from one specimen sequenced in a study of blood T cell repertoires in COVID-19. Clones were sequenced by immunoSEQ multiplex PCR, and TCRdb holds only the in-frame ones, with some missing. The sample gives 75,000 to 90,000 clones, over 70% of which show up once; 12% is in the top ten. The specimen was peripheral blood. These receptor sequences come from a woman in her thirties or forties with active or convalescent COVID-19.

This CDR3 reads CASSYTTSGTDTQYF. The CDR3 nucleotides read TGTGCCAGCAGTTACACAACTAGCGGCACAGATACGCAGTATTTT. The V call is TRBV6-2 or TRBV6-3, the J call TRBJ2-3, with 7 bases fitting TRBD2. Germline trimming cut 2 bases from V and 1 base from J; bases unmatched to any gene: 3. This CDR3 is 15 amino acids long. The germline V gene encodes CDR1 MNHEY and CDR2 SVGEGT.

The sample holds a few counts of this clone. V usage is TRBV7-6 and J usage is TRBJ2-7, with D perhaps TRBD2 (6 bases). In germline, CDR1 is SGHVS, CDR2 FNYEAQ. This CDR3 is 17 amino acids long. The V end was cut by 1 base, the J end by 2 bases, with 18 bases between. The CDR3 DNA follows: TGTGCCAGCAGCTTAGGACCTTCTGCGGGGAATCCCTACGAGCAGTACTTC. This encodes CASSLGPSAGNPYEQYF.

Comment on this clone: The same CDR3 also results from other DNA sequences found in this sample. The rearrangement joins TRBV28 to TRBJ1-3; D not resolved. This CDR3 has 15 amino acids. V lost 1 base to trimming and J lost 1 base, with 8 bases between them. CDR1 is MDHEN and CDR2 is SYDVKM in the germline V gene. CDR3 in DNA: TGTGCCAGCAGTTTATCGCCGGGGTCTGGAAACACCATATATTTT. This sequence encodes CASSLSPGSGNTIYF.

The chain links TRBV28 to TRBJ1-3; a possible D gene is TRBD1 (5 bases). The CDR3 length is 14 residues. V lost 8 bases to trimming and J lost 0 bases, with 11 bases between them. CDR1 MDHEN and CDR2 SYDVKM come from the germline V gene. In DNA form, the CDR3 reads TGTGCCAGCCTGGGGCAGGTCTCTGGAAACACCATATATTTT. It specifies CASLGQVSGNTIYF.

On this clone itself: At one boundary the junction diverges from the germline segment, which might be a read error. J is TRBJ2-3 and V is TRBV6-2 or TRBV6-3; TRBD2 might be the D (5 bases). Germline CDR1 is MNHEY and CDR2 is SVGEGT. The CDR3 is made up of 14 amino acids. CDR3 nucleotides: TGTGCCAGCAGTTACGAGGCGGGTACAGATTCGCAGTATTTT. This encodes CASSYEAGTDSQYF.

The J gene is TRBJ2-3, the V gene TRBV4-3; 9 bases line up with TRBD2. The CDR3 sequence is 16 residues long. CDR1 LGHNA and CDR2 YSLEER come from the germline V gene. With V trimmed by 1 base and J by 8 bases, 10 bases remained unmatched. The CDR3 nucleotides are TGCGCCAGCAGCCAAGCGGCTAGCGGGGTCGTCGGTACGCAGTATTTT. Its translation is CASSQAASGVVGTQYF.

This clone was recorded once. The chain joins TRBV5-1 to TRBJ1-1, with TRBD1 matching 12 bases. This CDR3 comprises 18 residues. The junction had 13 bases not matched to a gene; V was cut back by 2 bases and J by 5 bases. Germline V CDR1 and CDR2: SGHRS, YFSETQ. The CDR3 spells CASSFDAGTGGWRTEAFF. The CDR3 bases are TGCGCCAGCAGCTTTGACGCCGGGACAGGGGGCTGGAGGACTGAAGCTTTCTTT.